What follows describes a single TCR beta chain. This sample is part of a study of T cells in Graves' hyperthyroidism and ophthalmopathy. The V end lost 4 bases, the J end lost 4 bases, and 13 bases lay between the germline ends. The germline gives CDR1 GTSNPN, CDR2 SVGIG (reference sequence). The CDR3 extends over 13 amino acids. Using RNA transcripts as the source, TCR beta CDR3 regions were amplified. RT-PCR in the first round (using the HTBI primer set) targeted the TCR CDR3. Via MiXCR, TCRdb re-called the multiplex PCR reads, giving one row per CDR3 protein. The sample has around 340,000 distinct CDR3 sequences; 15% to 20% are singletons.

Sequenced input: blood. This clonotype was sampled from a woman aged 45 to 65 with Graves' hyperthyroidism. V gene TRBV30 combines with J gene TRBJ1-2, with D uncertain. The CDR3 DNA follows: TGTGCCTGGACCCAAGCAAAGGCCTATGGCTACACCTTC. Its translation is CAWTQAKAYGYTF.